The 18 T cell receptor beta chains below all came from one sample that was sequenced in a study of cytomegalovirus exposure and HLA in healthy donors. Researchers ran the PCR with 60 Vbeta and 13 Jbeta primers. Libraries were prepared by immunoSEQ multiplex PCR; TCRdb keeps only in-frame clonotypes and omits some of them. The sample shows some 120,000 clones, 8% to 11% of them seen only once. Sequenced material: PBMCs. The receptors were gathered from a woman aged 18-29 years in good health and CMV-seropositive.

This clone was counted only a few times. One junction end disagrees with the germline gene, perhaps due to a read error. The V gene is TRBV5-1, the J gene TRBJ2-3; D might be TRBD2 (7 bases). Germline V gives CDR1 SGHRS, CDR2 YFSETQ. The CDR3 runs to 14 residues. The CDR3 nucleotides are TGCGCCAGCGGCTTTCGGGGGGCAGTAGATACGCAGTATTTT. Translating it yields CASGFRGAVDTQYF.

The rearrangement uses TRBV16 and TRBJ2-3, with 7 positions matching TRBD2. V shed 4 bases, J shed 2 bases, and the junction held 6 bases outside the gene matches. The CDR3 totals 15 residues. CDR1 KGHSY and CDR2 FQNENV come from the germline V gene. The CDR3 DNA sequence: TGTGCCAGCAGCCGACTAGCCCCTTTCACAGATACGCAGTATTTT. It is translated as CASSRLAPFTDTQYF.

The chain carries TRBV2 and TRBJ2-3, with 10 bases matching TRBD2. This CDR3 region has 14 residues. J was trimmed by 3 bases and V by 8 bases; bases with no gene match: 5. CDR1 is SNHLY, CDR2 FYNNEI, per germline. The CDR3 protein is CASLAGVGTDTQYF. DNA for the CDR3: TGTGCCAGCCTAGCGGGAGTGGGTACAGATACGCAGTATTTT. Using reference TRBV2 and TRBJ2-3 for the parts outside the CDR3, the full variable domain is EPEVTQTPSHQVTQMGQEVILRCVPISNHLYFYWYRQILGQKVEFLVSFYNNEISEKSEIFDDQFSVERPDGSNFTLKIRSTKLEDSAMYFCASLAGVGTDTQYFGPGTRLTVL.

This chain uses TRBV5-1 with TRBJ2-7; TRBD1 agrees at 7 bases. The J segment lost 2 bases and the V segment lost 0 bases, leaving 2 bases of the junction unmatched. The CDR3 is made up of 14 amino acids. Per the germline V gene, CDR1 is SGHRS and CDR2 is YFSETQ. The CDR3 spells CASSLGGTAYEQYF. As DNA, the CDR3 is TGCGCCAGCAGCTTGGGGGGGACAGCCTACGAGCAGTACTTC.

The chain links TRBV30 to TRBJ2-6; 7 bases agree with TRBD1. The germline V gene encodes CDR1 GTSNPN and CDR2 SVGIG (reference sequence). This CDR3 comprises 14 residues. V was clipped by 8 bases and J by 4 bases; unmatched bases: 8. CDR3 in amino acids: CAKYTGDGANVLTF. In DNA, the CDR3 is TGTGCCAAATACACAGGGGACGGGGCCAACGTCCTGACTTTC.

There are a few counts of this clone. The chain joins TRBV10-3 to TRBJ2-1; D perhaps matches TRBD1 (6 bases). CDR3 length equals 12 residues. The germline CDR1 and CDR2 sequences are ENHRY and SYGVKD. The V end was cut by 6 bases, the J end by 8 bases, with 11 bases between. The CDR3 loop is CAIRGQSYEQFF. In nucleotides, the CDR3 is TGTGCCATCAGAGGACAGTCCTATGAGCAGTTCTTC.

This clone appeared once. The chain couples TRBV9 to TRBJ1-1; D is undetermined. Germline V CDR1 and CDR2: SGDLS, YYNGEE. The CDR3 extends over 15 amino acids. The V end lost 4 bases, the J end lost 0 bases, and 13 bases lay between the germline ends. The CDR3 DNA follows: TGTGCCAGCAGCCCATACTCGGGAGTGAACACTGAAGCTTTCTTT. This sequence encodes CASSPYSGVNTEAFF.

This clone came up a few times. This chain links TRBV7-3 with TRBJ1-1, with D perhaps matching TRBD1 (6 bases). The CDR3 has 13 amino acids. Trimming shortened V by 1 base and J by 9 bases, and 12 bases separated the two germline ends. Germline lookup yields CDR1 SGHTA and CDR2 FQGTGA. The CDR3 sequence is CASSLISGQKAFF. The CDR3 region has the DNA TGTGCCAGCAGCTTAATTTCCGGACAGAAAGCTTTCTTT. The whole variable domain, remainder taken from reference TRBV7-3 and TRBJ1-1, is GAGVSQTPSNKVTEKGKYVELRCDPISGHTALYWYRQSLGQGPEFLIYFQGTGAADDSGLPNDRFFAVRPEGSVSTLKIQRTERGDSAVYLCASSLISGQKAFFGQGTRLTVV.

The chain links TRBV2 to TRBJ2-7; TRBD1 matches 10 bases. V was pared by 6 bases and J by 2 bases, with 4 bases of the junction left unmatched. The CDR3 totals 14 residues. Germline V gene sequence: CDR1 SNHLY, CDR2 FYNNEI. The CDR3 is CASSADRGPYEQYF. CDR3 nucleotide sequence: TGTGCCAGCAGCGCAGACAGGGGGCCCTACGAGCAGTACTTC.

Concerning this clone: This specimen includes other DNA sequences encoding the same CDR3. The V and J genes are TRBV12-5 and TRBJ1-1; 9 positions agree with TRBD1. V lost 2 bases, J lost 14 bases, and 9 bases stayed unmatched. Germline CDR1 reads LGHNT; CDR2 reads FRNRAP. The CDR3 has 13 amino acids. Here the CDR3 reads CASGLPGTGQAFF. The CDR3 coding sequence is TGTGCTAGTGGTTTGCCAGGGACAGGGCAGGCCTTCTTT.

As DNA, the CDR3 is TGTGCCAGGACAGGGGAAAACGAGCAGTACTTC. It codes for CARTGENEQYF. The chain carries TRBV28 and TRBJ2-7; 8 positions agree with TRBD1. The V gene's germline CDR1 is MDHEN and CDR2 SYDVKM. The CDR3 runs to 11 residues. The V and J ends lost 9 bases and 5 bases, in that order; junction bases with no gene match: 3.

The genes are TRBV5-1 and TRBJ1-3; D might be TRBD1 (5 bases). CDR3 length: 15 residues. V lost 4 bases, J lost 0 bases, and 11 bases lay in between. Per the germline V gene, CDR1 is SGHRS and CDR2 is YFSETQ. The CDR3: CASSPGDGSGNTIYF. Written as DNA, the CDR3 is TGCGCCAGCAGCCCGGGGGACGGCTCTGGAAACACCATATATTTT.

This clone was observed a handful of times. The chain couples TRBV5-4 to TRBJ2-1; 7 positions agree with TRBD2. The germline CDR1 and CDR2 sequences are SGHNT and YYREEE (reference sequence). The CDR3 contains 18 residues. V shed 0 bases, J shed 1 base, and the junction held 10 bases outside the gene matches. The CDR3, as DNA: TGTGCCAGCAGCTTGGTGCCTTGGCGGGAGTTTTCCTACAATGAGCAGTTCTTC. Amino acids: CASSLVPWREFSYNEQFF.

The chain is built from TRBV30 and TRBJ1-5; the D is unclear. The V end lost 0 bases, the J end lost 4 bases, and 7 bases lay between the germline ends. The germline V gene has CDR1 GTSNPN and CDR2 SVGIG (reference sequence). The CDR3 runs to 13 residues. CDR3 loop: CAWSVWQNQPQHF. CDR3 nucleotide sequence: TGTGCCTGGAGTGTATGGCAAAATCAGCCCCAGCATTTT.

V usage is TRBV5-1 and J usage is TRBJ2-2; the D gene is possibly TRBD1 (5 bases). V lost 4 bases and J lost 2, with 12 bases in between. Per germline, CDR1 SGHRS and CDR2 YFSETQ. The CDR3 is 15 amino acids. The CDR3 bases are TGCGCCAGCAGCCCAGACAGCCCAAACACCGGGGAGCTGTTTTTT. It codes for CASSPDSPNTGELFF.

This clone was detected a few times. The genes are TRBV9 and TRBJ1-2; the match to TRBD1 covers 7 bases. Trimming cost V 4 bases and J 5 bases; bases outside gene matches: 14. The CDR3 has 16 amino acids. Looked up from germline, CDR1 is SGDLS and CDR2 is YYNGEE. The CDR3 DNA reads TGTGCCAGCAGCCCCATTGAGGGGGCCTTAGTTTATGGCTACACCTTC. Translation gives CASSPIEGALVYGYTF. Looking up the rest from reference TRBV9 and TRBJ1-2 gives the full variable domain: DSGVTQTPKHLITATGQRVTLRCSPRSGDLSVYWYQQSLDQGLQFLIQYYNGEERAKGNILERFSAQQFPDLHSELNLSSLELGDSALYFCASSPIEGALVYGYTFGSGTRLTVV.

This clone appeared a few times. The chain is built from TRBV29-1 and TRBJ1-4; D remains ambiguous. The ends were cut back, 7 bases at V and 0 bases at J, with 9 bases in the middle. CDR3 length equals 13 residues. Germline V gene lookup returns CDR1 SQVTM and CDR2 ANQGSEA. CDR3 sequence (DNA): TGCAGCGCTGCAGTGGCAACTAATGAAAAACTGTTTTTT. The encoded protein is CSAAVATNEKLFF.

This clone was recorded a few times. J is TRBJ2-1 and V is TRBV4-1; 9 bases fit TRBD2. The CDR3 loop spans 17 amino acids. J was trimmed by 9 bases and V by 2 bases; bases with no gene match: 14. Per germline, CDR1 MGHRA and CDR2 YSYEKL. The CDR3 loop reads CASSQRGGGAGGSEQFF. DNA of the CDR3: TGCGCCAGCAGCCAAAGAGGTGGCGGGGCGGGAGGGAGTGAGCAGTTCTTC.